The source of this T cell receptor beta chain is a study of human T cells and chemical hapten exposure. Looking at the study overall: Alopecia areata, totalis or universalis affected patients who were mostly female.

Time point specified: patch test 1, 2 weeks after DPC sensitization. Treatment noted: therapeutic diphenylcyclopropenone sensitization with weekly scalp DPC. Patches went on only after blood had been drawn each time. TCRdb reprocessed the RACE reads via MiXCR and lists one record per CDR3 protein. The table shows 80,000 to 95,000 distinct CDR3 sequences, with roughly 10% occurring only once. Study-wide points: Compared to controls, expanded TCRs made significantly more large clusters of similar CDR3s.

This clonotype was counted many times. Its target is not known. This clonotype was obtained from a woman between 50 and 59 years old with alopecia areata. Some clones in this sample may be carry-over from other donors' samples. Specimen: whole blood, collected in connection with sensitization to the hapten diphenylcyclopropenone (DPC).

The CDR3, as DNA: TGTGCCAGCAGGGGGGGGGCGTACACTGAAGCTTTCTTT. Translated: CASRGGAYTEAFF. The V call is TRBV12-3 or TRBV12-4, the J call TRBJ1-1; D possibly corresponds to TRBD1 (6 bases). The length of the CDR3 is 13 residues. The ends were cut back, 6 bases at V and 3 bases at J, with 11 bases in the middle.